This TCR beta chain comes out of a study of graft-versus-host responses after intestinal transplantation. Graft specimens yielded both intraepithelial and lamina propria lymphocytes. Some clones are missing from TCRdb's copy, which holds only in-frame ones; the method was immunoSEQ multiplex PCR. The sample has 9,000 to 10,000 clones; 77% are singletons. Looked up from germline, CDR1 is LNHNV and CDR2 is YYDKDF (reference sequence). The CDR3 totals 13 residues. The source material was ileum tissue, sampled roughly 470 days after intestinal transplantation. The receptor was derived from a human patient who received an intestinal transplant, so some T cells may come from the graft donor. V is TRBV15 and J is TRBJ2-5; no reliable D call. The DNA end lines up better with TRBJ2-7; the J call may be wrong. CDR3 nucleotide sequence: TGTGCCACCAGCACCCGAGTTACCTACGAGCAGTACTTC. This encodes CATSTRVTYEQYF.